The source of this T cell receptor (beta chain) is a study of T cell clones after liver transplantation. Background on the study: Post-transplant blood was tracked for graft-donor-reactive T cell clones identified in a pre-transplant mixed lymphocyte reaction. Patients counted as tolerant after at least one year off all immunosuppression, enzymes not exceeding twice normal.

The method was immunoSEQ multiplex PCR; TCRdb's version includes in-frame clones alone and lacks a portion of them. The sample includes tens of thousands of clones, about four fifths of them seen just once. Regarding the study as a whole: These preliminary findings come from unstandardized post-transplant sampling times.

CD3+CD4+ and CD3+CD8+ cells were FACS-sorted from thawed unstimulated PBMCs. Comment on this clone: Its specificity is unknown.

CDR1 and CDR2 (germline): SNHLY, FYNNEI. V shed 4 bases and J shed 4 bases, with 18 bases lying between them. The CDR3 spans 16 residues. The specimen comprised CD4+ T cells from blood, sampled 12 months after liver transplant. The source is a human patient who received a liver transplant. Some of the T cells may derive from the graft donor. This chain uses TRBV2 with TRBJ2-3; unclear D gene. The CDR3 DNA reads TGTGCCAGCAGTGGTGGCCTTGGTTTGGGTGCAGATACGCAGTATTTT. Translation gives CASSGGLGLGADTQYF.